A single sample is the source of the 31 T cell receptor beta chains below, sequenced in a study of high-grade serous ovarian cancer treatment subgroups. The tumor samples were collected prior to definitive surgery or chemotherapy. Assay used: immunoSEQ multiplex PCR; TCRdb lists only in-frame clones, some missing. The table lists fewer than 4,500 clones, 70% to 80% of them singletons. The sample comprised tumor tissue. The receptor set was obtained from a human donor with high-grade serous ovarian cancer.

V and J are TRBV7-8 and TRBJ2-1, with no clear D. With 6 bases removed from V and 7 bases from J, the gap between germline ends came to 16 bases. The CDR3 is 14 residues long. Looked up from germline, CDR1 is SGHVS and CDR2 is FQNEAQ. CDR3 DNA: TGTGCCAGCAGTTCCAAGTCGGTCAGGAATGAGCAGTTCTTC. It translates to CASSSKSVRNEQFF.

The chain couples TRBV16 to TRBJ2-5, with a possible D match to TRBD2 (5 bases). Germline lookup yields CDR1 KGHSY and CDR2 FQNENV. The CDR3 runs to 17 residues. Trimming shortened V by 0 bases and J by 4 bases, and 18 bases separated the two germline ends. The CDR3 region has the DNA TGTGCCAGCAGCCAATCTACGGCTAGCTCCGAAAGAGAGACCCAGTACTTC. Residues: CASSQSTASSERETQYF.

This clone has a handful of counts. As DNA, the CDR3 is TGTGCCAGCAGCTTAGGGGGAGGCCCCTACGAGCAGTACTTC. Its translation: CASSLGGGPYEQYF. The genes are TRBV11-2 and TRBJ2-7, with D maybe TRBD2 (6 bases). This CDR3 contains 14 residues. Germline-derived CDR1 and CDR2 are SGHAT and FQNNGV. Trimming cost V 1 base and J 2 bases, with 9 bases left between them.

This clone came up a few times. The chain couples TRBV7-9 to TRBJ1-1; tentative D call: TRBD1 (6 bases). The V gene's germline CDR1 is SEHNR and CDR2 FQNEAQ (reference sequence). The V gene lost 2 bases and the J gene lost 1 base, with 11 bases spanning the gap. The CDR3 covers 15 residues. The CDR3 is CASSLWAGANTEAFF. In nucleotides, the CDR3 is TGTGCCAGCAGCTTATGGGCAGGGGCGAACACTGAAGCTTTCTTT.

The rearrangement links TRBV5-1 to TRBJ2-3; no firm D call. The length of the CDR3 is 14 residues. Between the trimmed V and J ends, which lost 2 bases and 2 bases, there was a span of 9 bases. Germline CDR1 and CDR2: SGHRS and YFSETQ. The CDR3 region has the DNA TGCGCCAGCAGCTTCGGCCCACCCACAGATACGCAGTATTTT. Residues: CASSFGPPTDTQYF.

The J gene is TRBJ2-5, the V gene TRBV4-2; 10 positions match TRBD1. The CDR3 sequence is 16 residues long. After removal of 0 bases from V and 4 bases from J, the junction contained 5 bases not matched to a gene. Germline V gives CDR1 LGHNA, CDR2 YNFKEQ. CDR3 nucleotides: TGTGCCAGCAGCCAAGATCGGACAGGGGGTTTAGAGACCCAGTACTTC. As protein: CASSQDRTGGLETQYF.

The chain combines TRBV2 with TRBJ1-4; 10 bases match TRBD1. The J segment lost 5 bases and the V segment lost 8 bases, leaving 2 bases of the junction unmatched. Germline CDR1 is SNHLY and CDR2 is FYNNEI. This CDR3 has 13 amino acids. CDR3 sequence reads: CASLGQGNEKLFF. The CDR3 DNA sequence: TGTGCCAGCCTGGGACAGGGGAATGAAAAACTGTTTTTT.

This rearrangement joins TRBV19 to TRBJ2-7, with 7 bases lining up with TRBD2. Germline trimming cut 4 bases from V and 1 base from J; bases unmatched to any gene: 10. Germline CDR1 reads LNHDA; CDR2 reads SQIVND (reference sequence). The CDR3 extends over 16 amino acids. CDR3 amino acids: CASSTGGTWESYEQYF. CDR3 in DNA: TGTGCCAGTAGTACCGGGGGGACTTGGGAGTCCTACGAGCAGTACTTC.

The V gene is TRBV7-3, the J gene TRBJ2-1; D is uncertain. V gave up 5 bases and J gave up 0 bases, with 8 bases separating them. CDR3 length: 14 amino acids. The germline V gene has CDR1 SGHTA and CDR2 FQGTGA. The CDR3 DNA follows: TGTGCCAGCAGCCCAGTCTTCTCCTACAATGAGCAGTTCTTC. Translating it yields CASSPVFSYNEQFF. Filled out from reference TRBV7-3 and TRBJ2-1, the complete variable domain reads GAGVSQTPSNKVTEKGKYVELRCDPISGHTALYWYRQSLGQGPEFLIYFQGTGAADDSGLPNDRFFAVRPEGSVSTLKIQRTERGDSAVYLCASSPVFSYNEQFFGPGTRLTVL.

The chain recombines TRBV6-5 with TRBJ1-5; possibly TRBD1 for D (5 bases). Trimming pared 8 bases from V and 0 bases from J, leaving 14 bases between. The CDR3 spans 15 residues. The germline CDR1 and CDR2 sequences are MNHEY and SVGAGI. DNA for the CDR3: TGTGCCAGCCGGACGGGGGGGAATAGCAATCAGCCCCAGCATTTT. Translation: CASRTGGNSNQPQHF.

To note about this clone: Other DNA sequences in this sample translate to the same CDR3. The gene calls are TRBV9 and TRBJ2-1; no clear D gene. The CDR3 consists of 13 residues. V was shortened by 0 bases and J by 3 bases, with 4 bases between the two germline ends. From germline, CDR1 is SGDLS and CDR2 YYNGEE. CDR3 coding DNA: TGTGCCAGCAGCGTAGACAGCTACAATGAGCAGTTCTTC. It codes for CASSVDSYNEQFF.

The V gene is TRBV5-6, the J gene TRBJ1-1, with D possibly being TRBD1 (5 bases). The V gene's germline CDR1 is SGHDT and CDR2 YYEEEE. This CDR3 comprises 12 residues. Trimming took off 2 bases at V and 8 bases at J, with 10 bases between the two ends. The CDR3 loop reads CASSFGRAEAFF. The CDR3 DNA reads as TGTGCCAGCAGCTTCGGCAGGGCCGAAGCTTTCTTT.

The sample holds one count of this clone. V gene TRBV6-5 combines with J gene TRBJ1-4; D possibly corresponds to TRBD1 (5 bases). Between the trimmed V and J ends, which lost 6 bases and 0 bases, there was a span of 11 bases. Germline CDR1 and CDR2: MNHEY and SVGAGI. The CDR3 has 15 amino acids. The CDR3 reads CASSRDRATNEKLFF. The CDR3 DNA sequence: TGTGCCAGCAGCCGCGACAGAGCAACTAATGAAAAACTGTTTTTT.

The chain combines TRBV28 with TRBJ2-1; tentative D call: TRBD2 (5 bases). In germline, CDR1 is MDHEN, CDR2 SYDVKM. Trimming pared 6 bases from V and 4 bases from J, leaving 16 bases between. The CDR3 has 15 residues. The CDR3 loop reads CASSQPGVRYNEQFF. CDR3 DNA sequence: TGTGCCAGCAGCCAACCCGGGGTCCGATACAATGAGCAGTTCTTC.

The chain recombines TRBV7-2 with TRBJ1-4, with D possibly matching TRBD1 (6 bases). The CDR3 length is 15 residues. The ends were cut back, 2 bases at V and 4 bases at J, with 11 bases in the middle. Germline loops: CDR1 SGHTA, CDR2 FQGNSA. The CDR3, as DNA: TGTGCCAGCAGCTTATACAGGGCTGGTAATGAAAAACTGTTTTTT. Protein: CASSLYRAGNEKLFF. The variable domain in full, with the rest retrieved from reference TRBV7-2 and TRBJ1-4, is GAGVSQSPSNKVTEKGKDVELRCDPISGHTALYWYRQSLGQGLEFLIYFQGNSAPDKSGLPSDRFSAERTGGSVSTLTIQRTQQEDSAVYLCASSLYRAGNEKLFFGSGTQLSVL.

This chain links TRBV7-2 with TRBJ2-1; 7 nucleotides align to TRBD2. The CDR3 is 16 amino acids. With V trimmed by 4 bases and J by 7 bases, 13 bases remained unmatched. Per germline, CDR1 SGHTA and CDR2 FQGNSA. CDR3 sequence (DNA): TGTGCCAGCAGCTCGGGGGGAGGACTAGGTGAAAATGAGCAGTTCTTC. This translates into CASSSGGGLGENEQFF.

This clone came up a few times. The chain carries TRBV10-1 and TRBJ1-4; D unclear. From germline, CDR1 is WNHNN and CDR2 SYGVQD (reference sequence). V lost 4 bases and J lost 4, with 7 bases in between. The CDR3 extends over 13 amino acids. The CDR3 spells CASSARINEKLFF. The CDR3 nucleotides read TGCGCCAGCAGTGCACGGATTAATGAAAAACTGTTTTTT.

This chain uses TRBV11-2 with TRBJ2-2; D gene unclear. CDR1 SGHAT and CDR2 FQNNGV come from the germline V gene. The V and J ends lost 2 bases and 5 bases respectively, with 6 bases between them. The CDR3 totals 13 residues. The CDR3, as DNA: TGTGCCAGCAGCTTATTCTTAACCGGGGAGCTGTTTTTT. Its protein product is CASSLFLTGELFF.

The chain joins TRBV7-9 to TRBJ1-4; D perhaps matches TRBD1 (6 bases). The length of the CDR3 is 13 residues. The germline V and J ends were trimmed by 6 bases and 10 bases, with 15 bases remaining between them. Germline CDR1 and CDR2: SEHNR and FQNEAQ (reference sequence). CDR3 DNA sequence: TGTGCCAGCAGAACAGGGCTCGGTGGAAAACTGTTTTTT. This gives the protein CASRTGLGGKLFF.

This clone has just a few counts. This chain uses TRBV6-4 with TRBJ1-1; the D gene is possibly TRBD1 (5 bases). This CDR3 region has 14 residues. The V end lost 6 bases, the J end lost 0 bases, and 11 bases lay between the germline ends. Germline-derived CDR1 and CDR2 are MRHNA and SNTAGT. The DNA for the CDR3 is TGTGCCAGCAGCCCCGGGGGGGTGAACACTGAAGCTTTCTTT. This encodes CASSPGGVNTEAFF.

V usage is TRBV19 and J usage is TRBJ1-1, with 12 bases matching TRBD1. The trim removed 4 bases at V and 5 bases at J, leaving 5 bases unmatched. The CDR3 has 15 residues. The V gene's germline CDR1 is LNHDA and CDR2 SQIVND (reference sequence). CDR3 bases: TGTGCCAGTAGTAGGGGACAGGGGGCGAGGACTGAAGCTTTCTTT. This translates into CASSRGQGARTEAFF. The variable domain in full, with the rest retrieved from reference TRBV19 and TRBJ1-1, is DGGITQSPKYLFRKEGQNVTLSCEQNLNHDAMYWYRQDPGQGLRLIYYSQIVNDFQKGDIAEGYSVSREKKESFPLTVTSAQKNPTAFYLCASSRGQGARTEAFFGQGTRLTVV.

J is TRBJ2-7 and V is TRBV11-1; D is perhaps TRBD1 (6 bases). The V and J ends lost 5 bases and 1 base respectively, with 21 bases between them. CDR3 length equals 17 residues. CDR1 and CDR2 (germline): SGHAT, FQDESV (reference sequence). The CDR3 bases are TGTGCCAGCAGCCCCCAAACGGCAGGGGAACATTCCTACGAGCAGTACTTC. Translation gives CASSPQTAGEHSYEQYF. The full variable domain, rest sourced from reference TRBV11-1 and TRBJ2-7, is EAEVAQSPRYKITEKSQAVAFWCDPISGHATLYWYRQILGQGPELLVQFQDESVVDDSQLPKDRFSAERLKGVDSTLKIQPAELGDSAMYLCASSPQTAGEHSYEQYFGPGTRLTVT.

This clone was counted between two and nine times. V usage is TRBV4-1 and J usage is TRBJ2-1; D perhaps matches TRBD2 (6 bases). Germline lookup yields CDR1 MGHRA and CDR2 YSYEKL. V was clipped by 9 bases and J by 5 bases, with 17 bases between them. The CDR3 loop spans 14 amino acids. For the CDR3, the DNA is TGCGCCAGTGCGGAGGGCCCGAATAACAATGAGCAGTTCTTC. Its translation is CASAEGPNNNEQFF.

This chain links TRBV2 with TRBJ2-2, with TRBD1 matching 10 bases. This CDR3 is built from 16 residues. Per germline, CDR1 SNHLY and CDR2 FYNNEI. Trimming at V came to 8 bases and at J to 7 bases, leaving 13 bases not matched to a gene. CDR3 loop: CASYTPWTGGIGELFF. Here the CDR3 DNA reads TGTGCCAGCTATACCCCATGGACAGGGGGGATCGGGGAGCTGTTTTTT.

The rearrangement uses TRBV7-4 and TRBJ1-1, with D maybe TRBD1 (5 bases). The V and J ends lost 1 base and 4 bases respectively, with 7 bases between them. The CDR3 totals 13 residues. Per the germline V gene, CDR1 is SGHVT and CDR2 is SQSDAQ. The CDR3 loop reads CASSLEGFTEAFF. CDR3 nucleotides: TGTGCCAGCAGCTTAGAGGGGTTCACTGAAGCTTTCTTT. Full variable domain (rest looked up from reference TRBV7-4 and TRBJ1-1): GAGVSQSPRYKVAKRGRDVALRCDSISGHVTLYWYRQTLGQGSEVLTYSQSDAQRDKSGRPSGRFSAERPERSVSTLKIQRTEQGDSAVYLCASSLEGFTEAFFGQGTRLTVV.

The V gene is TRBV5-1, the J gene TRBJ1-2; TRBD1 aligns across 7 bases. CDR1 and CDR2 (germline): SGHRS, YFSETQ. The ends lost 0 bases at V and 2 bases at J; junction bases unmatched: 1. This CDR3 spans 14 amino acids. The DNA for the CDR3 is TGCGCCAGCAGCTTGGACAGGGGAAACTATGGCTACACCTTC. This encodes CASSLDRGNYGYTF.

The V and J genes are TRBV4-2 and TRBJ2-1; D perhaps matches TRBD2 (6 bases). Trimming took off 1 base at V and 2 bases at J, with 12 bases between the two ends. The CDR3 has 16 amino acids. Germline loops: CDR1 LGHNA, CDR2 YNFKEQ. The CDR3 DNA follows: TGTGCCAGCAGCCAAGGCTCTAGCGCGACCTACAATGAGCAGTTCTTC. Translated: CASSQGSSATYNEQFF.

A few counts support this clone. This chain links TRBV27 with TRBJ1-2; D remains ambiguous. Trimming left V 6 bases short and J 3 bases short, with 14 bases between. This CDR3 spans 14 amino acids. Germline-derived CDR1 and CDR2 are MNHEY and SMNVEV (reference sequence). The DNA of the CDR3 is TGTGCCAGCAGCCCCGTCTGGCAGGACTATGGCTACACCTTC. This sequence encodes CASSPVWQDYGYTF.

This clone showed up just once. Germline is not matched at one junction end, which may reflect a read error. The genes are TRBV4-2 and TRBJ2-1, with TRBD2 identical over 11 bases. Germline V gene data show CDR1 as LGHNA and CDR2 as YNFKEQ. CDR3 length equals 15 residues. The CDR3 region is CASSQVLAGGPQVVF. CDR3 bases: TGTGCCAGCAGCCAAGTTTTAGCGGGAGGGCCCCAAGTGGTCTTC.

This sequence joins TRBV19 and TRBJ2-5, with D perhaps TRBD1 (6 bases). The CDR3 runs 14 residues. CDR1 is LNHDA, CDR2 SQIVND, per germline (reference sequence). V was cut by 5 bases and J by 2 bases, with 12 bases left in between. The CDR3 region is CASSATGRQETQYF. The CDR3 DNA follows: TGTGCCAGTAGTGCGACAGGAAGGCAAGAGACCCAGTACTTC.

This rearrangement joins TRBV5-4 to TRBJ2-5, with 7 bases that match TRBD1. Trimming cost V 3 bases and J 2 bases; bases outside gene matches: 7. The CDR3 extends over 15 amino acids. Germline V gene sequence: CDR1 SGHNT, CDR2 YYREEE (reference sequence). CDR3 in DNA: TGTGCCAGCAGCTCACGGACAGGCCTTCAAGAGACCCAGTACTTC. It codes for CASSSRTGLQETQYF.